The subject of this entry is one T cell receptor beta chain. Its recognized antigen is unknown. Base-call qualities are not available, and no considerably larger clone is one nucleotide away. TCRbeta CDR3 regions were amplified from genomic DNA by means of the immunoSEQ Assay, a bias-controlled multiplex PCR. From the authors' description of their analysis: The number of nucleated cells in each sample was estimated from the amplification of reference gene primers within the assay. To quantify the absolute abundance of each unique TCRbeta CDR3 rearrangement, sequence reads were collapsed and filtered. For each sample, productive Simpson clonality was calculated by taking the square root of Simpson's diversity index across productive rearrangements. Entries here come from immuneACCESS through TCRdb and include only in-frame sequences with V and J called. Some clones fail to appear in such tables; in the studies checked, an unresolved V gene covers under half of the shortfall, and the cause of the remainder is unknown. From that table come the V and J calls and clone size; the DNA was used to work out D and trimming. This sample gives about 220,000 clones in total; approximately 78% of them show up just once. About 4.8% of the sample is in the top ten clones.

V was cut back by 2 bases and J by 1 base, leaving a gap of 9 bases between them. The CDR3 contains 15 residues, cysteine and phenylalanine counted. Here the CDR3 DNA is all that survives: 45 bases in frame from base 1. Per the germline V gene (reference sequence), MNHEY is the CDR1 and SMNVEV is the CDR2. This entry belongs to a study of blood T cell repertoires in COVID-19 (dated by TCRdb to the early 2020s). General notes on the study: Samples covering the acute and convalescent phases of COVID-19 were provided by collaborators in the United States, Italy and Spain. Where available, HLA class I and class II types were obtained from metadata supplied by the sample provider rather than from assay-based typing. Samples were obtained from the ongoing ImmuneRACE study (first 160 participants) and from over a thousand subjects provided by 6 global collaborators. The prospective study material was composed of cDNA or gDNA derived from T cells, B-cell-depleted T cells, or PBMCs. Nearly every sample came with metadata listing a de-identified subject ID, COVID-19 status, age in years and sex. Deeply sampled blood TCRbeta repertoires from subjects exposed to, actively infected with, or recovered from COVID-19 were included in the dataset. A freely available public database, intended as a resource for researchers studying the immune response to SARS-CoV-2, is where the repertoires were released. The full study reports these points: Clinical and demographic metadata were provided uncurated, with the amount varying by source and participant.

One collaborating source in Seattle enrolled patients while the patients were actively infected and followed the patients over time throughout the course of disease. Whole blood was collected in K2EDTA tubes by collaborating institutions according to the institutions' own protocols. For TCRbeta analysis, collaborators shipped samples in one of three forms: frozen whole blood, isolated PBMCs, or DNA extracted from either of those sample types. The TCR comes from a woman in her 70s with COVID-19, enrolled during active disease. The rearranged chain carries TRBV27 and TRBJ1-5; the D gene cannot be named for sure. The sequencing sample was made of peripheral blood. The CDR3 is CASSLEGVSNQPQHF. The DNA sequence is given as TGTGCCAGCAGTTTAGAGGGTGTGAGCAATCAGCCCCAGCATTTT.